Listed here are 17 T cell receptor beta chains from one sample, sequenced in a study of shared clonotypes between healthy human individuals. Using immunoSEQ multiplex PCR, the repertoire was profiled, and TCRdb retains in-frame clones only, with some absent. Among millions of clones listed, 90% to 95% were seen once. Sample: naive CD4+ T cells sorted from blood. Subset reported: CD45RA+ positively selected. Every receptor here comes from a man in his late teens or twenties in good health.

The chain is built from TRBV6-5 and TRBJ2-7; 11 nucleotides match TRBD2. CDR1 and CDR2 (germline): MNHEY, SVGAGI. J gave up 4 bases and V 5 bases, and 7 bases lay outside the gene matches. There are 15 residues in the CDR3. Here the CDR3 DNA reads TGTGCCAGCAGTGCCTCCGGGACTAGCGGATACGAGCAGTACTTC. It codes for CASSASGTSGYEQYF.

The J gene is TRBJ2-5, the V gene TRBV6-6; 7 positions agree with TRBD2. CDR1 is MNHNY, CDR2 SVGAGI, per germline (reference sequence). CDR3 length equals 14 residues. J lost 0 bases, V lost 8 bases, and 6 bases had no gene match. Here the CDR3 DNA reads TGTGCCAGCGGCATACTAGCGAACCAAGAGACCCAGTACTTC. The encoded protein is CASGILANQETQYF.

Only a few counts were recorded for this clone. Different DNA sequences within this sample yield the same CDR3. This chain links TRBV30 with TRBJ1-1; D is possibly TRBD1 (5 bases). Germline V gene lookup returns CDR1 GTSNPN and CDR2 SVGIG (reference sequence). The CDR3 consists of 12 residues. V dropped 0 bases and J dropped 5 bases, with 7 bases sitting between them. The CDR3: CAWSVRGTEAFF. For the CDR3, the DNA is TGTGCCTGGAGTGTCCGGGGGACTGAAGCTTTCTTT. Using reference TRBV30 and TRBJ1-1 for the parts outside the CDR3, the full variable domain is SQTIHQWPATLVQPVGSPLSLECTVEGTSNPNLYWYRQAAGRGLQLLFYSVGIGQISSEVPQNLSASRPQDRQFILSSKKLLLSDSGFYLCAWSVRGTEAFFGQGTRLTVV.

J is TRBJ1-5 and V is TRBV18, with 8 bases identical to TRBD1. The germline CDR1 and CDR2 sequences are KGHSH and LQKENI. The V and J ends lost 8 bases and 6 bases, in that order; junction bases with no gene match: 6. The CDR3 covers 13 residues. CDR3 protein: CASLQGEGQPQHF. CDR3 sequence (DNA): TGTGCCAGCCTACAGGGGGAGGGTCAGCCCCAGCATTTT.

V is TRBV5-4 and J is TRBJ1-1; D ambiguous. This CDR3 contains 13 residues. The germline V gene encodes CDR1 SGHNT and CDR2 YYREEE (reference sequence). V lost 0 bases to trimming and J lost 3 bases, with 6 bases between them. CDR3 protein: CASSLDSYTEAFF. For the CDR3, the DNA is TGTGCCAGCAGCTTGGACAGTTACACTGAAGCTTTCTTT.

The rearrangement links TRBV2 to TRBJ2-7, with D perhaps TRBD2 (5 bases). CDR3 length: 13 residues. Germline-derived CDR1 and CDR2 are SNHLY and FYNNEI. V lost 6 bases, J lost 4 bases, and 13 bases lay in between. CDR3 nucleotide sequence: TGTGCCAGCAGACTAGTCTTAGGGTACGAGCAGTACTTC. Its protein product is CASRLVLGYEQYF. The full variable domain, rest sourced from reference TRBV2 and TRBJ2-7, is EPEVTQTPSHQVTQMGQEVILRCVPISNHLYFYWYRQILGQKVEFLVSFYNNEISEKSEIFDDQFSVERPDGSNFTLKIRSTKLEDSAMYFCASRLVLGYEQYFGPGTRLTVT.

The J gene is TRBJ2-7, the V gene TRBV2; D is unresolved. The V and J ends lost 6 bases and 2 bases respectively, with 17 bases between them. CDR1 and CDR2 from the germline V gene are SNHLY and FYNNEI. The CDR3 sequence is 15 residues long. In DNA, the CDR3 is TGTGCCAGCAGAAATCCCATGGACGCACCCTACGAGCAGTACTTC. This translates into CASRNPMDAPYEQYF.

With regard to this clone: The same CDR3 is also encoded by other DNA sequences in this sample. CDR3 sequence reads: CASSLAGTEKLFF. CDR3 DNA: TGTGCCAGCAGCTTGGCCGGGACCGAAAAACTGTTTTTT. The J gene is TRBJ1-4, the V gene TRBV5-4, with D maybe TRBD1 (5 bases). CDR3 length: 13 residues. The V and J ends lost 0 bases and 8 bases respectively, with 8 bases between them. Germline-derived CDR1 and CDR2 are SGHNT and YYREEE (reference sequence).

The V call is TRBV6-5, the J call TRBJ2-2; 8 bases are a match to TRBD1. This CDR3 is 16 amino acids long. V shed 2 bases, J shed 0 bases, and the junction held 2 bases outside the gene matches. Germline CDR1 MNHEY, CDR2 SVGAGI. In DNA, the CDR3 is TGTGCCAGCAGTTACGGGGGACAGGCGAACACCGGGGAGCTGTTTTTT. Translating it yields CASSYGGQANTGELFF.

This rearrangement joins TRBV5-1 to TRBJ2-7; 9 bases are a match to TRBD1. V shed 4 bases, J shed 5 bases, and the junction held 13 bases outside the gene matches. This CDR3 region has 16 residues. CDR1 and CDR2 (germline): SGHRS, YFSETQ. CDR3 nucleotides: TGCGCCAGCAGCCTAGGACGAACAGGGGGCACACACGAGCAGTACTTC. It is translated as CASSLGRTGGTHEQYF.

V is TRBV9 and J is TRBJ2-3; 12 nucleotides agree with TRBD2. V shed 3 bases, J shed 4 bases, and the junction held 6 bases outside the gene matches. Germline V gives CDR1 SGDLS, CDR2 YYNGEE. The CDR3 length is 16 residues. The chain's CDR3 is CASSGTSGNVADTQYF. CDR3 nucleotides: TGTGCCAGCAGCGGGACTAGCGGGAATGTGGCAGATACGCAGTATTTT.

This chain uses TRBV28 with TRBJ2-7, with D tentatively TRBD1 (5 bases). Germline V lookup: CDR1 MDHEN, CDR2 SYDVKM. CDR3 length equals 13 residues. The V end was cut by 2 bases, the J end by 5 bases, with 10 bases between. The CDR3 sequence: CASSLILQDEQYF. The CDR3 region has the DNA TGTGCCAGCAGTTTAATCTTACAGGACGAGCAGTACTTC.

The rearrangement joins TRBV7-9 to TRBJ2-7, with D perhaps matching TRBD1 or TRBD2 (5 bases each). V lost 3 bases and J 0 bases, leaving 12 bases between the germline ends. CDR3 length equals 15 residues. Germline loops: CDR1 SEHNR, CDR2 FQNEAQ (reference sequence). CDR3 sequence reads: CASSFFSGRSYEQYF. DNA of the CDR3: TGTGCCAGCAGCTTTTTCTCGGGGCGCTCCTACGAGCAGTACTTC.

This rearrangement joins TRBV5-6 to TRBJ1-1; 10 nucleotides agree with TRBD1. V lost 4 bases to trimming and J lost 1 base; unmatched junction nucleotides: 7. There are 16 residues in the CDR3. Per the germline V gene, CDR1 is SGHDT and CDR2 is YYEEEE. The CDR3 nucleotides are TGTGCCAGCAGCCCTGACAGGGGGCGATCGAACACTGAAGCTTTCTTT. Translating it yields CASSPDRGRSNTEAFF.

This clone was seen once. This chain links TRBV27 with TRBJ2-5; perhaps TRBD1 as D (6 bases). From germline, CDR1 is MNHEY and CDR2 SMNVEV (reference sequence). The CDR3 is 15 amino acids. With 1 base removed from V and 5 bases from J, the gap between germline ends came to 14 bases. The CDR3 sequence is CASSLWKGEEETQYF. The CDR3 nucleotides are TGTGCCAGCAGTTTATGGAAGGGGGAAGAGGAGACCCAGTACTTC.

This rearrangement joins TRBV5-1 to TRBJ2-5, with TRBD1 matching 9 bases. The CDR3 spans 16 residues. Germline assignment: CDR1 SGHRS and CDR2 YFSETQ. After removal of 0 bases from V and 3 bases from J, the junction contained 6 bases not matched to a gene. The CDR3 sequence is CASSLGGTGTEETQYF. The DNA of the CDR3 is TGCGCCAGCAGCTTGGGGGGGACAGGGACGGAAGAGACCCAGTACTTC. The whole variable domain, filled in from reference TRBV5-1 and TRBJ2-5, reads KAGVTQTPRYLIKTRGQQVTLSCSPISGHRSVSWYQQTPGQGLQFLFEYFSETQRNKGNFPGRFSGRQFSNSRSEMNVSTLELGDSALYLCASSLGGTGTEETQYFGPGTRLLVL.

The chain joins TRBV4-3 to TRBJ2-6; D remains unclear. The V end was cut by 0 bases, the J end by 4 bases, with 16 bases between. Per germline, CDR1 LGHNA and CDR2 YSLEER. The CDR3 covers 18 residues. The CDR3 DNA reads TGCGCCAGCAGCCAAGATCTGGTAATAGTACAGGGGGCCAACGTCCTGACTTTC. Its translation is CASSQDLVIVQGANVLTF.